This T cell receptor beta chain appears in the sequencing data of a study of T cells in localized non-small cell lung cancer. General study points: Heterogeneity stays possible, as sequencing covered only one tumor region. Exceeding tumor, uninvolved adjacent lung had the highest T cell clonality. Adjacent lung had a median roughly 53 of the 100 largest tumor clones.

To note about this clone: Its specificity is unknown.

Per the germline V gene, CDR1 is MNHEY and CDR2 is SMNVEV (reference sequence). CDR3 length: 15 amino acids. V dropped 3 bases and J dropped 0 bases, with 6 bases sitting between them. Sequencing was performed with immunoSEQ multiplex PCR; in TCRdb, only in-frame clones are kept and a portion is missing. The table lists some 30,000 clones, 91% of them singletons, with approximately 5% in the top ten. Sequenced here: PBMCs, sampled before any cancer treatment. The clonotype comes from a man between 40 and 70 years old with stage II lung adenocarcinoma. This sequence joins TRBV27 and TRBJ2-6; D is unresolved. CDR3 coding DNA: TGTGCCAGCAGTTTCTCAGCCTCTGGGGCCAACGTCCTGACTTTC. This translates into CASSFSASGANVLTF.